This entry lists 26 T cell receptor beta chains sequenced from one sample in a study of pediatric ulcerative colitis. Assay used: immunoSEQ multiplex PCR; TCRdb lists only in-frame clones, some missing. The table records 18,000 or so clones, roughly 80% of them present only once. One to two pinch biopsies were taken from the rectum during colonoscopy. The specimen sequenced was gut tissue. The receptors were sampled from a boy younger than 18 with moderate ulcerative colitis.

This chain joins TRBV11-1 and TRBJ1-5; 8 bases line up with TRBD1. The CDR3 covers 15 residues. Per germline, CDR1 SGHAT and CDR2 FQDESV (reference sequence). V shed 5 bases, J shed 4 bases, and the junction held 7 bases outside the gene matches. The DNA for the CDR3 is TGTGCCAGCAGCCTTGGACAGGGAGGGAATCAGCCCCAGCATTTT. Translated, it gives CASSLGQGGNQPQHF.

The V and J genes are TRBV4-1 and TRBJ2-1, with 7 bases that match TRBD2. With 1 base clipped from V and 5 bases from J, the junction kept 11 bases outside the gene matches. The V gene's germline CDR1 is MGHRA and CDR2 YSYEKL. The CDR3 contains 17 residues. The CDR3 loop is CASSQGSRAGLHNEQFF. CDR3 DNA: TGCGCCAGCAGCCAAGGGTCAAGAGCGGGGCTACACAATGAGCAGTTCTTC.

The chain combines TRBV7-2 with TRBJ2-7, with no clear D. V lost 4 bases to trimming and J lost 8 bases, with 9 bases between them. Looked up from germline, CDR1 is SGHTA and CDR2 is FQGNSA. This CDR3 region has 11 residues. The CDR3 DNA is TGTGCCAGCAGCTCGTCCCTCCAGCAGTACTTC. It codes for CASSSSLQQYF. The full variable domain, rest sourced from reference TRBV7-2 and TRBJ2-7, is GAGVSQSPSNKVTEKGKDVELRCDPISGHTALYWYRQSLGQGLEFLIYFQGNSAPDKSGLPSDRFSAERTGGSVSTLTIQRTQQEDSAVYLCASSSSLQQYFGPGTRLTVT.

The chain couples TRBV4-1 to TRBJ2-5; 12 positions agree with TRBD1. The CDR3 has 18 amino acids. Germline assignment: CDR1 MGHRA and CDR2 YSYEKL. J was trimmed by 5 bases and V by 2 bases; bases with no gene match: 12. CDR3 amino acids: CASSQKGQGAVLKETQYF. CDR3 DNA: TGCGCCAGCAGCCAAAAGGGACAGGGGGCCGTTTTGAAGGAGACCCAGTACTTC.

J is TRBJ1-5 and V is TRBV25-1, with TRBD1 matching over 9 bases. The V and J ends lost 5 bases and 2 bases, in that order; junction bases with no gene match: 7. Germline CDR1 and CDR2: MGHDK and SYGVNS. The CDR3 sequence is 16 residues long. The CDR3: CASSSIQGAGNQPQHF. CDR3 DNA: TGTGCCAGCAGTTCAATACAGGGGGCTGGCAATCAGCCCCAGCATTTT.

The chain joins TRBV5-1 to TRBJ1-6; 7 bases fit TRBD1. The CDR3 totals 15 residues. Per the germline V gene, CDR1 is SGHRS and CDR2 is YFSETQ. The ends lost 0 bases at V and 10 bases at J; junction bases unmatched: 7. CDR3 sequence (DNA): TGCGCCAGCAGCTTGGAAGGGGACAGAACATCACCCCTCCACTTT. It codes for CASSLEGDRTSPLHF.

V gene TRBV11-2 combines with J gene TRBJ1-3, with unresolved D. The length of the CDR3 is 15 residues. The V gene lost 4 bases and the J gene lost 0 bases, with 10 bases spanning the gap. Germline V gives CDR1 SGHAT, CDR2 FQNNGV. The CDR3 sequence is CASSSVRSSGNTIYF. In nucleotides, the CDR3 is TGTGCCAGCAGCTCAGTACGGAGCTCTGGAAACACCATATATTTT. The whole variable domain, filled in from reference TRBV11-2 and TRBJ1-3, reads EAGVAQSPRYKIIEKRQSVAFWCNPISGHATLYWYQQILGQGPKLLIQFQNNGVVDDSQLPKDRFSAERLKGVDSTLKIQPAKLEDSAVYLCASSSVRSSGNTIYFGEGSWLTVV.

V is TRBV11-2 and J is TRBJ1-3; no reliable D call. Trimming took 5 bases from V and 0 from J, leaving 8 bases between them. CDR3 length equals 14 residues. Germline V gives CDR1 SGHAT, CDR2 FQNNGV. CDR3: CASSHWASGNTIYF. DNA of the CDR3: TGTGCCAGCAGCCATTGGGCCTCTGGAAACACCATATATTTT.

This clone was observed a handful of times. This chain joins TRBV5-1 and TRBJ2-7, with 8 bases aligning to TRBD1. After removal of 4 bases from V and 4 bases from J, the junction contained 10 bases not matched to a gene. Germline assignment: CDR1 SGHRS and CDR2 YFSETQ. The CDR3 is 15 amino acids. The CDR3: CASSLGQGVRYEQYF. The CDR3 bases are TGCGCCAGCAGCCTCGGACAGGGAGTAAGGTACGAGCAGTACTTC.

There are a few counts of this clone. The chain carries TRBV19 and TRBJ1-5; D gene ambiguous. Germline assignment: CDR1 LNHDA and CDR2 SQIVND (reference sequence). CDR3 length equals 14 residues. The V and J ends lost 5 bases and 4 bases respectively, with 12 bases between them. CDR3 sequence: CASSPQGGNQPQHF. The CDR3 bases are TGTGCCAGTAGTCCCCAAGGCGGGAATCAGCCCCAGCATTTT.

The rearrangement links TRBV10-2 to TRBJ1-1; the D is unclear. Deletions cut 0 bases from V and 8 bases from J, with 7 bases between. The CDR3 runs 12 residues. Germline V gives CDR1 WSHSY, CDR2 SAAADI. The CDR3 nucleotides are TGCGCCAGCAGTGAGTCCTCGTTGGAAGCTTTCTTT. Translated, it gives CASSESSLEAFF.

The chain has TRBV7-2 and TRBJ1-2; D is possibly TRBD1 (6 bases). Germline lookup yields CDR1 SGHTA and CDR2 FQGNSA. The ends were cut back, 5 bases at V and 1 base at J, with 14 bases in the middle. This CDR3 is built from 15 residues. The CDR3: CASSRGGALNYGYTF. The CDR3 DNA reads TGTGCCAGCAGCCGGGGGGGCGCCCTTAACTATGGCTACACCTTC.

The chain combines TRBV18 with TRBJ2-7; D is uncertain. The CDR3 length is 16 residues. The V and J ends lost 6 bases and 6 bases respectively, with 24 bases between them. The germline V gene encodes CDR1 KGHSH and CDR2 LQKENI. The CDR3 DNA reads TGTGCCAGCTCCCTTTTGGCCGAGACTGGATTGGGCGAGCAGTACTTC. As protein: CASSLLAETGLGEQYF.

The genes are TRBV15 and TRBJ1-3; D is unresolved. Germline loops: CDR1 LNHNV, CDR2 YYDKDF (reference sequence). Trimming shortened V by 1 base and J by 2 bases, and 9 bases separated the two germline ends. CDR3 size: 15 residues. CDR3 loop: CATSRGFGTGNTIYF. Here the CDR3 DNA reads TGTGCCACCAGCAGAGGTTTCGGCACTGGAAACACCATATATTTT.

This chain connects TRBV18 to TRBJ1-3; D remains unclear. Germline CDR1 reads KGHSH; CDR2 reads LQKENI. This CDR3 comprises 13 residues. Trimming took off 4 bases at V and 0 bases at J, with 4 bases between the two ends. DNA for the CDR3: TGTGCCAGCTCACTTAGCTCTGGAAACACCATATATTTT. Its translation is CASSLSSGNTIYF.

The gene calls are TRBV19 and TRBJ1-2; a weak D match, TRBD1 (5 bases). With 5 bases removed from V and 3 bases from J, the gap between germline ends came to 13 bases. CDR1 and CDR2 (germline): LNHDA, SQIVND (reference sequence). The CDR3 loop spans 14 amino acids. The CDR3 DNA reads TGTGCCAGTAGTGAGGGGCCCGTGGACTATGGCTACACCTTC. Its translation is CASSEGPVDYGYTF.

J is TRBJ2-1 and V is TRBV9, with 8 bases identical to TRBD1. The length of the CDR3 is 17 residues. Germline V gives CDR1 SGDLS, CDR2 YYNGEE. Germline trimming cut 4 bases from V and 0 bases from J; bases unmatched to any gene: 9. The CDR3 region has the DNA TGTGCCAGCAGCAAACAGGGGGTTGTCTCCTCCTACAATGAGCAGTTCTTC. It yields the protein CASSKQGVVSSYNEQFF. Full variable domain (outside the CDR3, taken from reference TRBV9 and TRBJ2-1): DSGVTQTPKHLITATGQRVTLRCSPRSGDLSVYWYQQSLDQGLQFLIQYYNGEERAKGNILERFSAQQFPDLHSELNLSSLELGDSALYFCASSKQGVVSSYNEQFFGPGTRLTVL.

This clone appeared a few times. CDR3: CSATSTGDYGYTF. In DNA form, the CDR3 reads TGCAGCGCCACCTCGACAGGGGACTATGGCTACACCTTC. The chain joins TRBV29-1 to TRBJ1-2, with 8 bases lining up with TRBD1. V lost 7 bases to trimming and J lost 3 bases; unmatched junction nucleotides: 7. This CDR3 comprises 13 residues. Germline CDR1 is SQVTM and CDR2 is ANQGSEA.

The CDR3 sequence: CASRIGSNQPQHF. As DNA, the CDR3 is TGTGCCAGCAGGATTGGGAGCAATCAGCCCCAGCATTTT. V gene TRBV6-1 combines with J gene TRBJ1-5, with D unresolved. CDR3 size: 13 residues. The V gene lost 6 bases and the J gene lost 1 base, with 7 bases spanning the gap. Germline V gene lookup returns CDR1 MNHNS and CDR2 SASEGT.

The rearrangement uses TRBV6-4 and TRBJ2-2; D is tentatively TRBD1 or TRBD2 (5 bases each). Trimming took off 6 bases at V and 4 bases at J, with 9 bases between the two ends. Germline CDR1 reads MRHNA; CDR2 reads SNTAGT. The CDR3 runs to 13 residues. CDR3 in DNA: TGTGCCAGCAGCGGGACCCCCACCGGGGAGCTGTTTTTT. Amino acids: CASSGTPTGELFF.

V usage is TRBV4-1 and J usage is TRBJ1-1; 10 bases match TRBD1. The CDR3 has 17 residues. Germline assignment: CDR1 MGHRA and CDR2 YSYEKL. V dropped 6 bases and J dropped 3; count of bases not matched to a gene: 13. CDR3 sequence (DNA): TGCGCCAGCAGTCCCCGAGACAGGGGGCTTCTGTACACTGAAGCTTTCTTT. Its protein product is CASSPRDRGLLYTEAFF.

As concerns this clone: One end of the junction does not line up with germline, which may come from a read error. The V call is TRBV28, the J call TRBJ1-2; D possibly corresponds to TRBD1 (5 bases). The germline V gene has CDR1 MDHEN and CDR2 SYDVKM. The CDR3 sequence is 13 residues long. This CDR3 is CASSLTSVGPLGF. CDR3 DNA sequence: TGTGCCAGCAGTTTGACGAGTGTGGGACCGCTAGGGTTC.

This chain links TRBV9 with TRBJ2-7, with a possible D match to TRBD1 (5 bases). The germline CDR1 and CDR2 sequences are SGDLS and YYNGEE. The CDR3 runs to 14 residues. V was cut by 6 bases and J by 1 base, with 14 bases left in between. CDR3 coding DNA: TGTGCCAGCATAAAGGGGCGGCTTTCCTACGAGCAGTACTTC. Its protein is CASIKGRLSYEQYF.

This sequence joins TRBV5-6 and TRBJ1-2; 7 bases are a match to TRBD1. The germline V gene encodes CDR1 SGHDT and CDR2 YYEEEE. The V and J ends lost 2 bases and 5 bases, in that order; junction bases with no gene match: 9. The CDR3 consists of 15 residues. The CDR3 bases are TGTGCCAGCAGCTTAAGACCGACAGGGCCGTATGGCTACACCTTC. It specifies CASSLRPTGPYGYTF.

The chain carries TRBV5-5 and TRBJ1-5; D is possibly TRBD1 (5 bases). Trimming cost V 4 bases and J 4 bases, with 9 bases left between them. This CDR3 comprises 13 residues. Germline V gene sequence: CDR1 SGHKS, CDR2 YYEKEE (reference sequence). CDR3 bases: TGTGCCAGCAGCCCGGGGGGGAATCAGCCCCAGCATTTT. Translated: CASSPGGNQPQHF.

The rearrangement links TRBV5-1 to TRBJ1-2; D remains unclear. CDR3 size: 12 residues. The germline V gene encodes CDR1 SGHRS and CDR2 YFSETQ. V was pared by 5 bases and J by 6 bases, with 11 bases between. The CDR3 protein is CASSSERDGYTF. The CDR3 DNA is TGCGCCAGCAGTTCGGAACGAGATGGCTACACCTTC.